The 4 T cell receptor beta chains below come from one sample, sequenced in a study of sequential checkpoint blockade in melanoma. Sequencing used immunoSEQ multiplex PCR; TCRdb keeps in-frame clones, though not all of them. Among several thousand clones listed, about a third were seen once. The sample's treatment: randomized to nivolumab then ipilimumab (arm A) or the reverse (arm B). The sequenced sample was tumor tissue (inferred from file names), obtained from a patient given nivolumab and ipilimumab in sequence. These receptors were taken from a human donor with melanoma.

J is TRBJ2-7 and V is TRBV19; 8 bases agree with TRBD1. The CDR3 is 13 amino acids. The germline V gene encodes CDR1 LNHDA and CDR2 SQIVND (reference sequence). After removal of 5 bases from V and 3 bases from J, the junction contained 3 bases not matched to a gene. The CDR3 DNA reads as TGTGCCAGTAGTGACAGGGGAGTCTACGAGCAGTACTTC. Translation: CASSDRGVYEQYF.

This chain uses TRBV18 with TRBJ1-2, with D perhaps matching TRBD1 (5 bases). V was clipped by 3 bases and J by 5 bases, with 10 bases between them. Per the germline V gene, CDR1 is KGHSH and CDR2 is LQKENI. This CDR3 has 13 residues. CDR3 residues: CASSPGTAYGYTF. CDR3 bases: TGTGCCAGCTCACCCGGGACGGCTTATGGCTACACCTTC.

The V gene is TRBV14, the J gene TRBJ2-5; no reliable D call. Trimming removed 0 bases from V and 4 bases from J, with 0 bases in between. In germline, CDR1 is SGHDN, CDR2 FVKESK. CDR3 size: 11 residues. CDR3 sequence (DNA): TGTGCCAGCAGCCAAGAAGAGACCCAGTACTTC. Protein product: CASSQEETQYF.

This clone was observed a few times. The CDR3 protein is CASTQLSNEKLFF. The CDR3 nucleotides read TGTGCCAGTACCCAGCTCTCTAATGAAAAACTGTTTTTT. The rearrangement links TRBV19 to TRBJ1-4, with D uncertain. This CDR3 region has 13 residues. Germline CDR1 reads LNHDA; CDR2 reads SQIVND (reference sequence). Trimming shortened V by 7 bases and J by 3 bases, and 9 bases separated the two germline ends.